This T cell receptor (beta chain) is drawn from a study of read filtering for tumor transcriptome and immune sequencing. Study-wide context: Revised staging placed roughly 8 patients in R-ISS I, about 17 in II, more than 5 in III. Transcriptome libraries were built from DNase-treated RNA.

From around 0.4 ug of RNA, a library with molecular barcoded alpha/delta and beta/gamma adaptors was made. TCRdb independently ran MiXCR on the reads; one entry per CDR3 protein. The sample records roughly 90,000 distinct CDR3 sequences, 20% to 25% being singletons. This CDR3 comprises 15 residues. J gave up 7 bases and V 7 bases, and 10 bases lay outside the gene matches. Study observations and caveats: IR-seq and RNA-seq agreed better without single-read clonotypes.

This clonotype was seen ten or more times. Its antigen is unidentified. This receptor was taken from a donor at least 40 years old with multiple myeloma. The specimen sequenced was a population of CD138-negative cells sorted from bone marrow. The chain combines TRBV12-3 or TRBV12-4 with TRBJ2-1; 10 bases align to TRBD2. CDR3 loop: CASTLLAGGLNEQFF. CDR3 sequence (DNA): TGTGCCAGCACCCTGTTAGCGGGGGGCCTGAATGAGCAGTTCTTC.